This T cell receptor (beta chain) stems from a study of glioma-infiltrating T cells. Comment on this clonotype: Compared with germline, one end of the junction differs, possibly owing to a read error.

The iRepertoire nested amplicon-rescue multiplex PCR amplified TCR alpha and beta CDR3s from RNA. Using its own MiXCR run on the multiplex PCR reads, TCRdb lists one record per CDR3 protein. The table includes some 18,000 distinct CDR3 sequences, 58% detected once. In germline, CDR1 is MGHRA, CDR2 YSYEKL. The CDR3 sequence is 15 residues long. The clonotype originates from a human donor with low-grade glioma or glioblastoma, undergoing nonglioma brain surgery, or in good health (not recorded which). Sequenced input: glioma tissue, nonneoplastic brain tissue, or PBMCs (not recorded which). V gene TRBV4-1 combines with J gene TRBJ1-1; D gene unclear. CDR3: CPSSRKRPVNTEAFF. As DNA, the CDR3 is TGCCCCAGCAGCCGAAAGCGGCCGGTGAACACTGAAGCCTTCTTT.